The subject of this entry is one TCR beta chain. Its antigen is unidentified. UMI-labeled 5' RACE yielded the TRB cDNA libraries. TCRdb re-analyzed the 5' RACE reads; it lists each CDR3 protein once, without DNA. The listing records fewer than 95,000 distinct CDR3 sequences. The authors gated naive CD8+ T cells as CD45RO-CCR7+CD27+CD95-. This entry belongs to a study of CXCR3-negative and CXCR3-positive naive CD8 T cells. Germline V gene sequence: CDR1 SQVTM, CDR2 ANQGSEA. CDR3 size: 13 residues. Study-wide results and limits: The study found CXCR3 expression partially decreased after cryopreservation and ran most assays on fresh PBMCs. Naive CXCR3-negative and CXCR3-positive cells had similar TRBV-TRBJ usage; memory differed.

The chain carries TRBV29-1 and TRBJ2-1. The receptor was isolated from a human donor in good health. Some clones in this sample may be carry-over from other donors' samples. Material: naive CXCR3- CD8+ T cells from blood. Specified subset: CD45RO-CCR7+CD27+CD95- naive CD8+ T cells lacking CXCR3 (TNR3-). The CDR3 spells CSVGLSSYNEQFF.